Each of the 21 T cell receptor beta chains below was sequenced from the same sample in a study of memory CD4+ T cells and cytomegalovirus serostatus. The repertoire was sequenced with immunoSEQ multiplex PCR; TCRdb's copy has only in-frame clones and lacks some. The repertoire holds about 61,000 clones, 82% seen once, with about 1% in the top ten. The sort gate was single viable CD3+CD4+CD8-CD45RO+ cells for memory CD4+ T cells. The source material was memory CD4+ T cells from blood. These receptors originate from an adult in good health and CMV-seronegative.

This clone was seen more than once but under ten times. V gene TRBV9 combines with J gene TRBJ2-3; either TRBD1 or TRBD2 may fit D (6 bases each). Germline V lookup: CDR1 SGDLS, CDR2 YYNGEE. V was shortened by 1 base and J by 5 bases, with 11 bases between the two germline ends. This CDR3 region has 14 residues. The CDR3 region is CASSVTGAGDTQYF. CDR3 nucleotides: TGTGCCAGCAGCGTAACGGGGGCGGGAGATACGCAGTATTTT.

CDR3 sequence (DNA): TGCGCCAGCAGCCACAAATCTAGCGGCTCCTACAATGAGCAGTTCTTC. Amino acid sequence: CASSHKSSGSYNEQFF. The chain couples TRBV5-1 to TRBJ2-1; 7 bases are shared with TRBD2. The junction had 7 bases not matched to a gene; V was cut back by 4 bases and J by 0 bases. The germline V gene has CDR1 SGHRS and CDR2 YFSETQ. There are 16 residues in the CDR3.

V and J are TRBV6-6 and TRBJ2-1, with a possible D match to TRBD2 (6 bases). Germline lookup yields CDR1 MNHNY and CDR2 SVGAGI (reference sequence). V was pared by 10 bases and J by 9 bases, with 16 bases between. There are 12 residues in the CDR3. The CDR3 bases are TGTGCCACCGGGACGCCCGGGGGTGAGCAGTTCTTC. Its translation: CATGTPGGEQFF.

V usage is TRBV9 and J usage is TRBJ2-6; D might be TRBD1 (6 bases). The CDR3 consists of 19 residues. Trimming removed 6 bases from V and 0 bases from J, with 22 bases in between. The germline CDR1 and CDR2 sequences are SGDLS and YYNGEE. CDR3 DNA sequence: TGTGCCAGCACCCGAGGAAGGACAGTCGATTTCTCTGGGGCCAACGTCCTGACTTTC. It is translated as CASTRGRTVDFSGANVLTF.

This sequence joins TRBV19 and TRBJ1-5; TRBD1 is a possible D gene (6 bases). This CDR3 comprises 14 residues. Germline loops: CDR1 LNHDA, CDR2 SQIVND (reference sequence). With 6 bases removed from V and 4 bases from J, the gap between germline ends came to 13 bases. The CDR3 nucleotides read TGTGCCAGTAGACCGACAGGACAAAATCAGCCCCAGCATTTT. Its protein is CASRPTGQNQPQHF. Based on the CDR3 plus reference TRBV19 and TRBJ1-5, the full variable domain is DGGITQSPKYLFRKEGQNVTLSCEQNLNHDAMYWYRQDPGQGLRLIYYSQIVNDFQKGDIAEGYSVSREKKESFPLTVTSAQKNPTAFYLCASRPTGQNQPQHFGDGTRLSIL.

The chain links TRBV6-6 to TRBJ1-1; D uncertain. Trimming removed 0 bases from V and 1 base from J, with 6 bases in between. Germline CDR1 MNHNY, CDR2 SVGAGI (reference sequence). The CDR3 covers 14 residues. The CDR3 DNA is TGTGCCAGCAGTTACTCGCCCCGGAACACTGAAGCTTTCTTT. Encoded protein: CASSYSPRNTEAFF.

The rearrangement links TRBV18 to TRBJ2-1; tentative D call: TRBD1 (6 bases). The V gene lost 4 bases and the J gene lost 8 bases, with 12 bases spanning the gap. The germline gives CDR1 KGHSH, CDR2 LQKENI. The CDR3 is 13 residues long. The CDR3 bases are TGTGCCAGCTCACTCGAACAGGGCTATGAGCAGTTCTTC. It yields the protein CASSLEQGYEQFF. The full variable domain, rest sourced from reference TRBV18 and TRBJ2-1, is NAGVMQNPRHLVRRRGQEARLRCSPMKGHSHVYWYRQLPEEGLKFMVYLQKENIIDESGMPKERFSAEFPKEGPSILRIQQVVRGDSAAYFCASSLEQGYEQFFGPGTRLTVL.

This clone was seen a few times. The genes are TRBV10-2 and TRBJ2-1; 15 bases are a match to TRBD2. After removal of 2 bases from V and 8 bases from J, the junction contained 7 bases not matched to a gene. CDR1 and CDR2 from the germline V gene are WSHSY and SAAADI. CDR3 length equals 17 residues. The CDR3 nucleotides are TGCGCCAGCAGTGAGGAGGGACTAGCGGGAGGAGCCCATGAGCAGTTCTTC. This sequence encodes CASSEEGLAGGAHEQFF.

This chain uses TRBV7-2 with TRBJ1-5, with a possible D match to TRBD1 (5 bases). The CDR3 extends over 16 amino acids. The V gene's germline CDR1 is SGHTA and CDR2 FQGNSA. V dropped 1 base and J dropped 0 bases, with 10 bases sitting between them. As DNA, the CDR3 is TGTGCCAGCAGCTTAGTGGCAGGGCATAGCAATCAGCCCCAGCATTTT. Translation: CASSLVAGHSNQPQHF.

This chain connects TRBV20-1 to TRBJ1-1, with 7 bases that match TRBD1. Germline assignment: CDR1 DFQATT and CDR2 SNEGSKA (reference sequence). The CDR3 has 11 amino acids. The CDR3 loop is CSPGGGTEAFF. CDR3 nucleotides: TGCAGCCCAGGGGGGGGGACTGAAGCTTTCTTT.

This rearrangement joins TRBV9 to TRBJ1-3, with 9 bases aligning to TRBD1. The CDR3 has 19 residues. V dropped 0 bases and J dropped 4; count of bases not matched to a gene: 14. Germline loops: CDR1 SGDLS, CDR2 YYNGEE. CDR3 sequence: CASSVAGFPGQGAGNTIYF. The DNA of the CDR3 is TGTGCCAGCAGCGTAGCCGGATTTCCGGGACAGGGAGCCGGAAACACCATATATTTT.

This sequence joins TRBV27 and TRBJ2-1; D is ambiguous. V shed 5 bases and J shed 5 bases, with 13 bases lying between them. CDR1 MNHEY and CDR2 SMNVEV come from the germline V gene (reference sequence). The CDR3 has 14 amino acids. As DNA, the CDR3 is TGTGCCAGCAGTCGCGGCACGGCTAACAATGAGCAGTTCTTC. Its translation: CASSRGTANNEQFF.

This chain connects TRBV7-2 to TRBJ2-7; weak D call: TRBD1 (6 bases). Germline V gives CDR1 SGHTA, CDR2 FQGNSA. V dropped 2 bases and J dropped 3 bases, with 17 bases sitting between them. The CDR3 covers 16 residues. The CDR3 bases are TGTGCCAGCAGCTTACAACCGGGACAAGGGGGCTACGAGCAGTACTTC. Its protein product is CASSLQPGQGGYEQYF.

The V and J genes are TRBV5-4 and TRBJ2-2, with 7 bases matching TRBD1. Per germline, CDR1 SGHNT and CDR2 YYREEE (reference sequence). V lost 4 bases, J lost 5 bases, and 8 bases stayed unmatched. CDR3 length: 15 amino acids. CDR3 sequence (DNA): TGTGCCAGCAGCCAAGGACAGGAACTTACCGGGGAGCTGTTTTTT. As protein: CASSQGQELTGELFF.

V and J are TRBV21-1 and TRBJ1-1; TRBD1, as called in the table, went unchecked against the DNA. TRBV21-1 has pseudogene status. CDR3 length equals 19 residues. The CDR3 coding sequence is TGTGCCAGCAGCCCACCAACCCGGGACAGGAGGATTCCCCGCACTGAAGCTTTCTTT. Translating gives CASSPPTRDRRIPRTEAFF.

This clone was seen only once. The J gene is TRBJ2-5, the V gene TRBV4-1, with 11 nucleotides matching TRBD2. The length of the CDR3 is 17 residues. CDR1 is MGHRA, CDR2 YSYEKL, per germline. V trimming: 0 bases; J trimming: 6 bases; junction bases outside the gene matches: 9. The CDR3 region is CASSQDLGSGGGKTQYF. The CDR3 DNA follows: TGCGCCAGCAGCCAAGATTTAGGTAGCGGGGGGGGGAAGACCCAGTACTTC.

This clone has only a few counts. This rearrangement joins TRBV6-5 to TRBJ2-7; TRBD1 or TRBD2 may be the D gene (5 bases each). Germline V gives CDR1 MNHEY, CDR2 SVGAGI. The CDR3 has 15 amino acids. V was clipped by 6 bases and J by 1 base, with 16 bases between them. DNA of the CDR3: TGTGCCAGCAGACGCGAGAGGGGAGAATCCTACGAGCAGTACTTC. It encodes CASRRERGESYEQYF.

V is TRBV11-2 and J is TRBJ1-4, with D hard to call. The CDR3 has 16 amino acids. Looked up from germline, CDR1 is SGHAT and CDR2 is FQNNGV. Deletions cut 5 bases from V and 5 bases from J, with 18 bases between. The CDR3 loop reads CASSPQRPGYNEKLFF. The CDR3 DNA is TGTGCCAGCAGCCCCCAAAGACCCGGGTACAATGAAAAACTGTTTTTT.

This chain joins TRBV18 and TRBJ1-5; D is possibly TRBD1 (6 bases). This CDR3 is 15 amino acids long. CDR1 and CDR2 from the germline V gene are KGHSH and LQKENI. Trimming shortened V by 5 bases and J by 0 bases, and 11 bases separated the two germline ends. For the CDR3, the DNA is TGTGCCAGCTCAATGGACAGCCATAGCAATCAGCCCCAGCATTTT. Protein: CASSMDSHSNQPQHF.

The genes are TRBV2 and TRBJ1-6; 10 nucleotides match TRBD1. J was trimmed by 5 bases and V by 6 bases; bases with no gene match: 7. The CDR3 contains 16 residues. CDR1 is SNHLY, CDR2 FYNNEI, per germline. The CDR3 nucleotides read TGTGCCAGCAGCCGACAGGGGGCTCGTCATAATTCACCCCTCCACTTT. This gives the protein CASSRQGARHNSPLHF.

The chain has TRBV19 and TRBJ2-7; 10 bases align to TRBD1. From germline, CDR1 is LNHDA and CDR2 SQIVND (reference sequence). The CDR3 consists of 17 residues. V gave up 5 bases and J gave up 2 bases; unmatched junction bases: 12. CDR3 coding DNA: TGTGCCAGTAGTCTACGACAGGGGGCGGGAGTACCCTACGAGCAGTACTTC. Translated, it gives CASSLRQGAGVPYEQYF.